This T cell receptor (beta chain) was captured in a study of shared clonotypes between healthy human individuals. Positive CCR7 selection of CD45RO-negative cells yielded the naive CD8 cells, and terminally differentiated effector memory CD45RA+ cells were excluded. The table came from immunoSEQ multiplex PCR; TCRdb's copy has only in-frame clones and leaves some out. The sample records some 800,000 clones, 80% to 95% being singletons. Trimming at V came to 0 bases and at J to 5 bases, leaving 6 bases not matched to a gene. This CDR3 region has 16 residues. Per the germline V gene, CDR1 is MNHNS and CDR2 is SASEGT. Study-wide points: Clonotype sharing across four donors was observed for roughly 5% of naive CD4 clonotypes.

A remark on this clone: No antigen is known for it.

Sequencing used naive CD8+ T cells sorted from blood. The sequence was obtained from a man aged 25 to 45 in good health. The chain employs TRBV6-1 and TRBJ1-5, with 8 bases identical to TRBD1. CDR3 nucleotides: TGTGCCAGCAGTGAAGCGTTCAGGGGGCACGATCAGCCCCAGCATTTT. This codes for CASSEAFRGHDQPQHF.